This TCR beta chain appears in the sequencing data of a study of blood T cell repertoires in COVID-19. About the research overall: PBMCs, B-cell-depleted T cells, or T cells were the source of the cDNA or gDNA that made up the material.

Those who participated ranged in age from about 18 to 89 years and resided in about two dozen US areas. Donors of Cohort 3 who recovered were those that had two negative PCRs, clearance, or symptom resolution. The CDR3 extends over 15 amino acids. Germline CDR1 is SGHTA and CDR2 is FQGNSA. Trimming at V came to 3 bases and at J to 3 bases, leaving 5 bases not matched to a gene. Original data processing: For nucleated cells, counts were estimated from reference gene primer amplification. Clones were sequenced by immunoSEQ multiplex PCR, and TCRdb holds only the in-frame ones, with some missing. D and trimming come from the DNA, and the V and J calls and clone size come from that table. The sample consists of hundreds of thousands of clones, around 91% of them appearing once.

This clonotype was sampled from a woman aged 40 to 49 who had recovered from COVID-19. The chain is built from TRBV7-2 and TRBJ1-5, with 7 bases lining up with TRBD1. Specimen: PBMCs or T cells enriched from blood (not recorded which). Here the CDR3 DNA reads TGTGCCAGCAGCTTGCAGGGGGGAGTCAATCAGCCCCAGCATTTT. Translated: CASSLQGGVNQPQHF.